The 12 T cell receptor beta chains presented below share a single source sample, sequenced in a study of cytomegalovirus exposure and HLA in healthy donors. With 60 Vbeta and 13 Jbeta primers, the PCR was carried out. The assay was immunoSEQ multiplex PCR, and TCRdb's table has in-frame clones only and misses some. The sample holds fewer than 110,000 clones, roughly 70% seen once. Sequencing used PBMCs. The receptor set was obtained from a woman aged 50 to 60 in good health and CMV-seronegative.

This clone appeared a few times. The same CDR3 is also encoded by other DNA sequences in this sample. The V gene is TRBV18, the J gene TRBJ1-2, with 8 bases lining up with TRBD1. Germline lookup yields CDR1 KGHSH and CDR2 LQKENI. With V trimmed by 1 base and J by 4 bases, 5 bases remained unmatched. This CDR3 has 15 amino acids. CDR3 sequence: CASSPRQGPPYGYTF. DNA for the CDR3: TGTGCCAGCTCACCACGACAGGGGCCACCCTATGGCTACACCTTC.

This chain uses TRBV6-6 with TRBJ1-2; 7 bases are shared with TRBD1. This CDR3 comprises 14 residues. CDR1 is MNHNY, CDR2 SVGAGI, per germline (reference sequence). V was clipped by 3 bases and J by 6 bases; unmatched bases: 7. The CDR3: CASSYSDREHGYTF. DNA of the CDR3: TGTGCCAGCAGTTATTCCGACAGGGAGCATGGCTACACCTTC.

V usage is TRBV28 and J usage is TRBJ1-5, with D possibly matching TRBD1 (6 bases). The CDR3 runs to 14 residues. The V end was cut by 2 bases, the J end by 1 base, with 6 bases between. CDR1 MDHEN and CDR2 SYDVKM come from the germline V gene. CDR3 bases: TGTGCCAGCAGTTTAACAGGGAGCAATCAGCCCCAGCATTTT. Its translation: CASSLTGSNQPQHF.

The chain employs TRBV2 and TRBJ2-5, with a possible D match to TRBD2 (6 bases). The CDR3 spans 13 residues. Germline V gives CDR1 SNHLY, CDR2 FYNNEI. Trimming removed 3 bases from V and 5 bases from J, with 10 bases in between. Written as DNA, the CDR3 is TGTGCCAGCAGTGACCGGAGGGTGGAGACCCAGTACTTC. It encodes CASSDRRVETQYF.

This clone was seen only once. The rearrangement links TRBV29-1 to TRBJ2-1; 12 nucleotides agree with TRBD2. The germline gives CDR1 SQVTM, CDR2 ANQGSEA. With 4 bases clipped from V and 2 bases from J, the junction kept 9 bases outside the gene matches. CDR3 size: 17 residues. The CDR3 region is CSVGGLAGGGPYNEQFF. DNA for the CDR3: TGCAGCGTTGGTGGGCTAGCGGGAGGGGGGCCCTACAATGAGCAGTTCTTC.

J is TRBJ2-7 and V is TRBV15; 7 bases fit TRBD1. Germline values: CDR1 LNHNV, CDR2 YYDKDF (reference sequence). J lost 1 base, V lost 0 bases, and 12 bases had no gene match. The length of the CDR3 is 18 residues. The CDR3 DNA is TGTGCCACCAGCAGAGATCCAACAGGGGAACACACTTCCTACGAGCAGTACTTC. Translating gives CATSRDPTGEHTSYEQYF.

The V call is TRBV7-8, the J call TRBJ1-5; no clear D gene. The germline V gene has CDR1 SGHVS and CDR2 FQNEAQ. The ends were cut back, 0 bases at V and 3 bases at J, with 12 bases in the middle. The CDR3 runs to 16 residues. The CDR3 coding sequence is TGTGCCAGCAGCTTAGCGGGTGGAGCGATCAATCAGCCCCAGCATTTT. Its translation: CASSLAGGAINQPQHF.

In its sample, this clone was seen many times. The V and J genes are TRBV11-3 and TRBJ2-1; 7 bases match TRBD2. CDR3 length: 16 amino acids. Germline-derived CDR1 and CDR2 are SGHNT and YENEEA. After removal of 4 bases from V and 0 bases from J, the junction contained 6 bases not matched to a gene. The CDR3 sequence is CASSSRERGSYNEQFF. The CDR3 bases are TGTGCCAGCAGCTCACGCGAGCGGGGCTCCTACAATGAGCAGTTCTTC.

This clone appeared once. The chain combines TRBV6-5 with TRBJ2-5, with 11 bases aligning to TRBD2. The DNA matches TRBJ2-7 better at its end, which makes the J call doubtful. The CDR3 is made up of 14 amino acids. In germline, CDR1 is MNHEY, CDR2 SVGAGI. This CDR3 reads CASSRLAGLYEQYF. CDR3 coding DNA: TGTGCCAGCAGTAGACTAGCGGGACTATACGAGCAGTACTTC.

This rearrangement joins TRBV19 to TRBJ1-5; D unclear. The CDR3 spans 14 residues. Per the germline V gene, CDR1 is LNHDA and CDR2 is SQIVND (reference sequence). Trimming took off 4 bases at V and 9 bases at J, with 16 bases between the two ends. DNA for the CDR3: TGTGCCAGTAGTAATGCCGGGCCCGCGGGGCCCCAGCATTTT. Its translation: CASSNAGPAGPQHF.

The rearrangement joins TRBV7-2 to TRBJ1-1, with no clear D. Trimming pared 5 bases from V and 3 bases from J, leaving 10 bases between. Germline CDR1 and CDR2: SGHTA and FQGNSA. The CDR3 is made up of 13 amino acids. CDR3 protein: CASSPLTDTEAFF. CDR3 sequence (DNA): TGTGCCAGCAGCCCGCTAACAGACACTGAAGCTTTCTTT.

Written as DNA, the CDR3 is TGCGCCAGCAGTGAAAGCGGATTTCAGCCCCAGCATTTT. Its translation: CASSESGFQPQHF. The rearrangement uses TRBV10-2 and TRBJ1-5; the D is unclear. This CDR3 is 13 amino acids long. Germline values: CDR1 WSHSY, CDR2 SAAADI. V lost 3 bases and J 6 bases, leaving 9 bases between the germline ends.